These T cell receptor beta chains were read from a single sample in a study of T-cell reconstitution after alpha-beta-depleted transplantation in children. TCRdb reprocessed the PCR reads with MiXCR, giving one entry per CDR3 protein. This table holds a few hundred thousand distinct CDR3 sequences, approximately 13% found once. The specimen was PBMCs, mostly from graft donor cells, collected 360 days after TCRalphabeta/CD19-depleted stem cell transplant. The receptors shown here come from a male patient aged 10 to 17 who had a stem cell transplant for acute myeloid leukemia, so the T cells may come from the graft donor. The conserved cysteine and the conserved F or W are not part of the CDR3 here. Fields, in order: V gene, J gene, CDR3 protein.

v_call: TRBV5-6; j_call: TRBJ2-2; cdr3_aa: ASSFVGRYTGELF
v_call: TRBV10-3; j_call: TRBJ2-1; cdr3_aa: AISERERSEQF
v_call: TRBV20-1; j_call: TRBJ2-3; cdr3_aa: SARDSPTDTQY
v_call: TRBV29-1; j_call: TRBJ2-3; cdr3_aa: SLSALAGGGRTDTQY
v_call: TRBV25-1; j_call: TRBJ2-7; cdr3_aa: ASSEYRRASYEQY
v_call: TRBV27; j_call: TRBJ2-7; cdr3_aa: ASSPYASGYEQY
v_call: TRBV20-1; j_call: TRBJ2-5; cdr3_aa: SATGQGLLIGETQY
v_call: TRBV11-1; j_call: TRBJ2-1; cdr3_aa: ASSRTYGLAGAHNEQF
v_call: TRBV5-4; j_call: TRBJ2-1; cdr3_aa: AMGLEPSGVYEQF
v_call: TRBV5-1; j_call: TRBJ2-1; cdr3_aa: ASSSGLAGRESYNEQF
v_call: TRBV7-9; j_call: TRBJ2-7; cdr3_aa: ASSLAGQLFSYEQY
v_call: TRBV5-1; j_call: TRBJ1-2; cdr3_aa: ASSPMTGMNGYT
v_call: TRBV5-4; j_call: TRBJ2-5; cdr3_aa: ASRDAGGGETQY
v_call: TRBV18; j_call: TRBJ1-6; cdr3_aa: ASSPVGSPLH
v_call: TRBV20-1; j_call: TRBJ2-1; cdr3_aa: SASVGSGIYNEQF
v_call: TRBV24-1; j_call: TRBJ2-1; cdr3_aa: ATSGGDRGPYNEQF
v_call: TRBV30; j_call: TRBJ2-3; cdr3_aa: AWTLAGGPRYADTQY
v_call: TRBV7-2; j_call: TRBJ1-5; cdr3_aa: ASSFVAFGKWQPQH
v_call: TRBV28; j_call: TRBJ2-1; cdr3_aa: ASSFRRYNEQF
v_call: TRBV4-3; j_call: TRBJ2-1; cdr3_aa: ASSQVFGREYGNEQF
v_call: TRBV14; j_call: TRBJ2-7; cdr3_aa: ASSQNLGAVPYEQY
v_call: TRBV20-1; j_call: TRBJ1-2; cdr3_aa: SARASGTGESYGYT
v_call: TRBV12-3/TRBV12-4; j_call: TRBJ2-1; cdr3_aa: ASSLGQGKF
v_call: TRBV5-1; j_call: TRBJ2-1; cdr3_aa: ASRKESGSRNEQF
v_call: TRBV5-1; j_call: TRBJ2-1; cdr3_aa: ASSPTTLSYNEQF
v_call: TRBV28; j_call: TRBJ2-1; cdr3_aa: ASSPLGVGVSSYNEQF
v_call: TRBV28; j_call: TRBJ2-1; cdr3_aa: ASSPMYGTSGYSYNEQF
v_call: TRBV29-1; j_call: TRBJ1-3; cdr3_aa: SVDGTGQGNTIY
v_call: TRBV28; j_call: TRBJ2-1; cdr3_aa: ASSLGPGGGEQF
v_call: TRBV5-6; j_call: TRBJ2-1; cdr3_aa: ASSVDLAISYNEQF
v_call: TRBV24-1; j_call: TRBJ2-1; cdr3_aa: ATSGFILGEQF
v_call: TRBV10-3; j_call: TRBJ2-3; cdr3_aa: AIKFDTLDVGQY
v_call: TRBV7-8; j_call: TRBJ2-1; cdr3_aa: ASSLREREWYNEQF
v_call: TRBV12-3/TRBV12-4; j_call: TRBJ2-1; cdr3_aa: ASSPLGLAGYNEQF
v_call: TRBV10-3; j_call: TRBJ1-5; cdr3_aa: AISEGNQPQH
v_call: TRBV7-8; j_call: TRBJ2-5; cdr3_aa: ASSLIPLGVTQY
v_call: TRBV15; j_call: TRBJ2-2; cdr3_aa: ATSIDRMNTGELF
v_call: TRBV6-5; j_call: TRBJ1-2; cdr3_aa: ASSYSTGFNYGYT
v_call: TRBV12-3/TRBV12-4; j_call: TRBJ2-2; cdr3_aa: ASSFGVGTGELF
v_call: TRBV20-1; j_call: TRBJ2-1; cdr3_aa: SASGTGLNEQF
v_call: TRBV6-1; j_call: TRBJ1-3; cdr3_aa: ASSQGTHSANTIY
v_call: TRBV29-1; j_call: TRBJ2-7; cdr3_aa: SVHRGGHEQY
v_call: TRBV7-8; j_call: TRBJ2-2; cdr3_aa: ASSVRSLEAGELF
v_call: TRBV18; j_call: TRBJ2-1; cdr3_aa: ASSPVTINEQF
v_call: TRBV5-1; j_call: TRBJ1-1; cdr3_aa: ASSFSDRGYTEAF
v_call: TRBV20-1; j_call: TRBJ2-7; cdr3_aa: SARDLPAGNTYEQY
v_call: TRBV20-1; j_call: TRBJ2-7; cdr3_aa: SAQLAGTYEQY